Below, 25 T cell receptor beta chains from the same sample are listed, as sequenced in a study of T cell responses to AZD1222 COVID-19 vaccine (dated by TCRdb to the early 2020s). The time point label for this specimen denotes: baseline before first vaccination. The library came from the immunoSEQ multiplex PCR assay. Sourced from immuneACCESS, this table was stored by TCRdb with only in-frame sequences that have V and J called. A share of the clones is absent; for the studies checked, an unresolved V gene accounts for under half, and the remainder has no known explanation. The sample includes some 130,000 clones, with around four fifths observed a single time. The ten most abundant clones make up approximately 4% of the sample. Sequencing used peripheral blood, obtained on day 0 of AZD1222 vaccination. The receptors stem from an adult in good health.

The chain is built from TRBV11-2 and TRBJ2-6; 9 bases align to TRBD1. V lost 5 bases and J lost 2; bases outside the gene matches: 7. CDR1 and CDR2 (germline): SGHAT, FQNNGV. The CDR3 loop spans 17 amino acids. The CDR3 bases are TGTGCCAGCAGCGCGAGACAGGGGGGTGCTGGGGCCAACGTCCTGACTTTC. Protein product: CASSARQGGAGANVLTF.

This chain links TRBV10-1 with TRBJ1-1; D unclear. The CDR3 runs 13 residues. Per the germline V gene, CDR1 is WNHNN and CDR2 is SYGVQD (reference sequence). V lost 7 bases, J lost 0 bases, and 9 bases lay in between. CDR3 coding DNA: TGCGCCAGCATTAGGACGGTGAACACTGAAGCTTTCTTT. The encoded protein is CASIRTVNTEAFF.

The gene calls are TRBV6-2 or TRBV6-3 and TRBJ2-1; the match to TRBD1 covers 9 bases. CDR3 length: 15 residues. J lost 2 bases, V lost 5 bases, and 4 bases had no gene match. From germline, CDR1 is MNHEY and CDR2 SVGEGT. The CDR3 sequence: CASSPRDRAYNEQFF. CDR3 bases: TGTGCCAGCAGTCCCCGGGACAGGGCCTACAATGAGCAGTTCTTC.

This sequence joins TRBV3-1 (or the pseudogene TRBV3-2) and TRBJ1-5; 9 positions match TRBD1. The junction had 9 bases not matched to a gene; V was cut back by 4 bases and J by 5 bases. Germline V gene sequence: CDR1 LGHDT, CDR2 YNNKEL (reference sequence). The CDR3 length is 16 residues. CDR3 residues: CASSPFGTGKDQPQHF. The CDR3 nucleotides read TGTGCCAGCAGCCCCTTCGGGACAGGGAAAGATCAGCCCCAGCATTTT.

The chain joins TRBV5-4 to TRBJ1-2; 7 bases line up with TRBD1. The ends lost 2 bases at V and 4 bases at J; junction bases unmatched: 5. This CDR3 is 14 amino acids long. CDR1 and CDR2 from the germline V gene are SGHNT and YYREEE (reference sequence). Here the CDR3 reads CASSFPRDSYGYTF. CDR3 DNA: TGTGCCAGCAGCTTCCCACGGGACAGCTATGGCTACACCTTC.

The chain uses TRBV7-2 and TRBJ1-1; no definite D call. The germline gives CDR1 SGHTA, CDR2 FQGNSA. V lost 1 base, J lost 1 base, and 7 bases lay in between. The CDR3 runs 14 residues. The DNA of the CDR3 is TGTGCCAGCAGCTTAGGTGGGAGGAACACTGAAGCTTTCTTT. Translated: CASSLGGRNTEAFF.

The sample holds a few counts of this clone. The chain links TRBV27 to TRBJ1-2, with TRBD1 as a possible D gene (5 bases). The CDR3 loop spans 15 amino acids. From germline, CDR1 is MNHEY and CDR2 SMNVEV (reference sequence). Trimming took 0 bases from V and 6 from J, leaving 14 bases between them. The CDR3 nucleotides read TGTGCCAGCAGTTTATCGAAGGGAGGGGTGGATGGCTACACCTTC. It specifies CASSLSKGGVDGYTF.

The genes are TRBV7-9 and TRBJ1-2, with D possibly matching TRBD1 (5 bases). Germline V gives CDR1 SEHNR, CDR2 FQNEAQ (reference sequence). CDR3 length: 11 amino acids. V gave up 5 bases and J gave up 8 bases, with 9 bases separating them. CDR3 in amino acids: CASSERGGYTF. The CDR3 DNA reads as TGTGCCAGCAGCGAAAGGGGCGGCTACACCTTC. Looking up the rest from reference TRBV7-9 and TRBJ1-2 gives the full variable domain: DTGVSQNPRHKITKRGQNVTFRCDPISEHNRLYWYRQTLGQGPEFLTYFQNEAQLEKSRLLSDRFSAERPKGSFSTLEIQRTEQGDSAMYLCASSERGGYTFGSGTRLTVV.

The chain combines TRBV10-3 with TRBJ1-2; 8 nucleotides line up with TRBD1. Unmatched junction bases numbered 4, after V lost 8 bases and J lost 8 bases. Germline V CDR1 and CDR2: ENHRY, SYGVKD. The CDR3 is 11 residues long. Written as DNA, the CDR3 is TGTGCCATCGGGACAGGAGGAGGCTACACCTTC. Translating it yields CAIGTGGGYTF.

The J gene is TRBJ2-7, the V gene TRBV3-1 (or the pseudogene TRBV3-2); TRBD1 is a possible D gene (5 bases). The germline CDR1 and CDR2 sequences are LGHDT and YNNKEL (reference sequence). V was trimmed by 1 base and J by 2 bases, leaving 6 bases between them. The CDR3 has 13 residues. CDR3 region: CASSQGQTYEQYF. The DNA of the CDR3 is TGTGCCAGCAGCCAAGGACAGACCTACGAGCAGTACTTC.

The gene calls are TRBV11-2 and TRBJ2-7; D assignment may be TRBD1 or TRBD2 (5 bases each). The V end was cut by 1 base, the J end by 6 bases, with 13 bases between. Germline V lookup: CDR1 SGHAT, CDR2 FQNNGV. This CDR3 is built from 14 residues. The CDR3 spells CASSLVDSGGEQYF. In DNA form, the CDR3 reads TGTGCCAGCAGCTTAGTCGACAGTGGGGGCGAGCAGTACTTC. Full variable domain (outside the CDR3, taken from reference TRBV11-2 and TRBJ2-7): EAGVAQSPRYKIIEKRQSVAFWCNPISGHATLYWYQQILGQGPKLLIQFQNNGVVDDSQLPKDRFSAERLKGVDSTLKIQPAKLEDSAVYLCASSLVDSGGEQYFGPGTRLTVT.

The chain joins TRBV5-4 to TRBJ2-7; unclear D gene. V lost 4 bases, J lost 3 bases, and 8 bases lay in between. Germline lookup yields CDR1 SGHNT and CDR2 YYREEE (reference sequence). CDR3 length equals 12 residues. The CDR3 DNA sequence: TGTGCCAGCAGCACTTCAGGCTACGAGCAGTACTTC. It codes for CASSTSGYEQYF.

The V call is TRBV28, the J call TRBJ1-2; 7 bases agree with TRBD1. The V and J ends lost 8 bases and 2 bases, in that order; junction bases with no gene match: 5. CDR1 and CDR2 (germline): MDHEN, SYDVKM. This CDR3 contains 13 residues. The CDR3 bases are TGTGCCAGCCGGGACAGCCTCAACTATGGCTACACCTTC. Residues: CASRDSLNYGYTF.

This chain connects TRBV4-2 to TRBJ1-5; TRBD1 might be the D (5 bases). The CDR3 spans 14 residues. Germline V CDR1 and CDR2: LGHNA, YNFKEQ. The V and J ends lost 0 bases and 4 bases respectively, with 7 bases between them. For the CDR3, the DNA is TGTGCCAGCAGCCAAGACAGGGCGAATCAGCCCCAGCATTTT. It translates to CASSQDRANQPQHF.

V usage is TRBV18 and J usage is TRBJ1-1; TRBD1 matches at 7 bases. The J segment lost 3 bases and the V segment lost 2 bases, leaving 3 bases of the junction unmatched. Germline V gene lookup returns CDR1 KGHSH and CDR2 LQKENI. CDR3 size: 14 residues. The CDR3 DNA is TGTGCCAGCTCACCATTAACAGGGGACACTGAAGCTTTCTTT. Its translation: CASSPLTGDTEAFF. The full variable domain, rest sourced from reference TRBV18 and TRBJ1-1, is NAGVMQNPRHLVRRRGQEARLRCSPMKGHSHVYWYRQLPEEGLKFMVYLQKENIIDESGMPKERFSAEFPKEGPSILRIQQVVRGDSAAYFCASSPLTGDTEAFFGQGTRLTVV.

The chain links TRBV4-1 to TRBJ1-3; D is perhaps TRBD1 (6 bases). The CDR3 has 16 residues. Germline values: CDR1 MGHRA, CDR2 YSYEKL. Trimming shortened V by 1 base and J by 0 bases, and 10 bases separated the two germline ends. For the CDR3, the DNA is TGCGCCAGCAGCCAAGTGGACAGATTCTCTGGAAACACCATATATTTT. The encoded protein is CASSQVDRFSGNTIYF.

The V gene is TRBV19, the J gene TRBJ1-1, with D unresolved. The CDR3 totals 16 residues. Germline loops: CDR1 LNHDA, CDR2 SQIVND (reference sequence). Trimming stripped 5 bases from V and 1 base from J, with 17 bases between. The CDR3 DNA reads TGTGCCAGTAGTTCTCGAACAGCACAGCAGAACACTGAAGCTTTCTTT. It encodes CASSSRTAQQNTEAFF.

The chain couples TRBV5-4 to TRBJ2-7; 7 nucleotides align to TRBD2. The CDR3 has 13 residues. In germline, CDR1 is SGHNT, CDR2 YYREEE (reference sequence). V dropped 5 bases and J dropped 3; count of bases not matched to a gene: 5. The CDR3 DNA is TGTGCCAGCAGTGCCGGGGGGTTCTACGAGCAGTACTTC. This codes for CASSAGGFYEQYF.

This chain uses TRBV2 with TRBJ1-1; a weak D match, TRBD1 (5 bases). V lost 8 bases, J lost 0 bases, and 22 bases lay in between. Germline V lookup: CDR1 SNHLY, CDR2 FYNNEI. The CDR3 covers 17 residues. The chain's CDR3 is CASRPGALVGLNTEAFF. CDR3 DNA sequence: TGTGCCAGCCGCCCTGGGGCCTTGGTAGGGTTGAACACTGAAGCTTTCTTT.

This clone was seen more than once but under ten times. Mismatch with germline at one junction end may stem from a read error. The rearrangement links TRBV28 to TRBJ1-2; D is possibly TRBD1 (5 bases). Germline V gives CDR1 MDHEN, CDR2 SYDVKM. The CDR3 covers 13 residues. CDR3 bases: TGTGCCAGCAGTTTGAATAGGCTCGGACACTTGTTCTTC. The encoded protein is CASSLNRLGHLFF.

The V call is TRBV5-6, the J call TRBJ1-2; D gene uncertain. V was shortened by 4 bases and J by 1 base, with 17 bases between the two germline ends. The V gene's germline CDR1 is SGHDT and CDR2 YYEEEE. This CDR3 has 16 amino acids. In nucleotides, the CDR3 is TGTGCCAGCAGCCGAACCCCTTCATCCGGTAACTATGGCTACACCTTC. Translation gives CASSRTPSSGNYGYTF.

This chain links TRBV11-2 with TRBJ1-1; the D gene is possibly TRBD1 (5 bases). The germline V and J ends were trimmed by 4 bases and 0 bases, with 9 bases remaining between them. The CDR3 spans 14 residues. Germline CDR1 reads SGHAT; CDR2 reads FQNNGV. CDR3 sequence (DNA): TGTGCCAGCAGCTGGGGGGGGATGAACACTGAAGCTTTCTTT. Translation gives CASSWGGMNTEAFF.

The chain uses TRBV3-1 (or the pseudogene TRBV3-2) and TRBJ1-2; the D gene is possibly TRBD1 (5 bases). The germline V gene has CDR1 LGHDT and CDR2 YNNKEL (reference sequence). The CDR3 loop spans 15 amino acids. V lost 1 base to trimming and J lost 2 bases, with 11 bases between them. CDR3 nucleotide sequence: TGTGCCAGCAGCCAAGCTCGGCAGGGAAACTATGGCTACACCTTC. Its translation is CASSQARQGNYGYTF.

The V gene is TRBV5-1, the J gene TRBJ1-1; D gene unclear. The CDR3 is made up of 16 amino acids. Germline V lookup: CDR1 SGHRS, CDR2 YFSETQ. The V and J ends lost 0 bases and 1 base respectively, with 13 bases between them. The CDR3, as DNA: TGCGCCAGCAGCTTGGAGGGCAGAGTCAAGAACACTGAAGCTTTCTTT. Translation: CASSLEGRVKNTEAFF.

This chain links TRBV29-1 with TRBJ1-1, with no clear D. Germline V gene sequence: CDR1 SQVTM, CDR2 ANQGSEA. The CDR3 runs 12 residues. Between the trimmed V and J ends, which lost 6 bases and 4 bases, there was a span of 12 bases. CDR3 nucleotides: TGCAGCGTCCACGACCGGACCACTGAAGCTTTCTTT. It yields the protein CSVHDRTTEAFF.